These T cell receptor beta chains were read from a single sample in a study. TCRdb itself ran the 5' RACE reads through MiXCR, one entry per CDR3 protein. The table shows roughly 56,000 distinct CDR3 sequences, with around 30% occurring only once. The specimen was tumor-infiltrating naive CD4+ T cells sorted from the breast tumor. The receptors come from a female donor with breast cancer. Each CDR3 is given with its conserved first and last residue. A D gene is named only where the DNA matches it firmly. The size entry is marked missing in some rows and otherwise reads once, few, many or a size class.

>TRBV7-2|TRBJ1-5|many|TRBD1
TGTGCCAGCAGCTACACAGGGGCGCGGAATCAGCCCCAGCATTTT
CASSYTGARNQPQHF
>TRBV20-1|TRBJ2-1|many|-
TGCAGTGCTAGAGATAGTAGTAGGGTTGTCGATGAGCAGTTCTTC
CSARDSSRVVDEQFF
>TRBV6-1|TRBJ2-1|-|TRBD2
TGTGCCAGCAGTGGCGGGGGGGACGAGCAGTTCTTC
CASSGGGDEQFF
>TRBV4-1|TRBJ2-1|-|-
TGCGCCAGCAGCCAAGATCGAGGCCGGGATGAGCAGTTCTTC
CASSQDRGRDEQFF
>TRBV5-5|TRBJ2-3|-|-
TGTGCCAGCAGCCCCAACCCGGGCACAGATACGCAGTATTTT
CASSPNPGTDTQYF
>TRBV28|TRBJ2-1|-|-
TGTGCCAGCAGCTCGACAGGGAGGGACCACAATGAGCAGTTCTTC
CASSSTGRDHNEQFF
>TRBV20-1|TRBJ1-2|few|-
TGCAGTGCTACTCACCAGGGAGGGTATGGCTACACCTTC
CSATHQGGYGYTF
>TRBV20-1|TRBJ1-1|many|-
TGCAGTGCTCCGCACAGGCCTAAAATGAACACTGAAGCTTTCTTT
CSAPHRPKMNTEAFF
>TRBV7-6|TRBJ2-5|-|-
TGTGCCAGCAGCTTGGGGGGGCCCCAAGAGACCCAGTACTTC
CASSLGGPQETQYF
>TRBV4-1|TRBJ1-5|few|TRBD1
TGCGCCAGCAGCCAAGGGGGACAGGCAAATCAGCCCCAGCATTTT
CASSQGGQANQPQHF
>TRBV15|TRBJ2-7|few|-
TGTGCCACCAGCATAGAGTTTGGCGAGCAGTACTTC
CATSIEFGEQYF
>TRBV2|TRBJ2-5|many|TRBD1
TGTGCCAGCAGCGGACAGGGTCATCGGGAGACCCAGTACTTC
CASSGQGHRETQYF
>TRBV28|TRBJ2-4|-|-
TGTGCCAGCAGTTCAAGGGGCGGGAATAACATTCAGTACTTC
CASSSRGGNNIQYF
>TRBV12-3/TRBV12-4|TRBJ2-3|-|TRBD1
TGTGCCAGCAGACGAAATGGGACAGGGGGAGATACGCAGTATTTT
CASRRNGTGGDTQYF